This T cell receptor (beta chain) came from a study of CD8 T cells in Susac syndrome. Random hexamers served to reverse transcribe roughly 0.45 to 1 ug RNA. The method of amplification for TCR beta CDR3 was immunoSEQ multiplex PCR, covering 54 Vbeta and 13 Jbeta. TCRdb passed the immunoSEQ multiplex PCR reads through MiXCR, listing each CDR3 protein once. Of 45,000 to 60,000 distinct CDR3 sequences listed, 92% are singletons. TCR beta sequencing covered blood CD8+ and CD4+ T cells. Between the trimmed V and J ends, which lost 2 bases and 0 bases, there was a span of 8 bases. CDR3 length equals 15 residues. Germline CDR1 reads PRHDT; CDR2 reads FYEKMQ (reference sequence).

Sequenced input: CD8+ T cells from PBMCs. The gene calls are TRBV13 and TRBJ1-3, with D uncertain. The receptor comes from a human donor in good health. The CDR3, as DNA: TGTGCCAGCAGCTTATCGGGGAACTCTGGAAACACCATATATTTT. Encoded protein: CASSLSGNSGNTIYF.